This TCR beta chain was sequenced in a study of identical twins. Every sampled donor was Caucasian and healthy. V trimming: 1 base; J trimming: 9 bases; junction bases outside the gene matches: 9. CDR1 SGHVS and CDR2 FNYEAQ come from the germline V gene. This CDR3 is 16 amino acids long. TCRdb reprocessed the 5' RACE reads with MiXCR, giving one entry per CDR3 protein. The data contain around 250,000 distinct CDR3 sequences, roughly 7% of them singletons. This clonotype has a count of ten or more. Its antigen is still unknown. Findings and limits, study-wide: Zero-insertion findings could be partly confounded by invariant cells (MAIT and iNKT cells). Memory repertoires lacked the insertion deficit that abundant cord blood beta clonotypes showed.

The same data also contributed to another study, on yellow fever vaccine responses in identical twins. That paper notes: Each twin's T cell response to the vaccine was reported to look partly convergent and partly personalized.

The sample consisted of memory (CD45RO+) T cells sorted from blood. The V and J genes are TRBV7-6 and TRBJ2-1; 10 bases line up with TRBD2. This TCR was recovered from a woman between 18 and 29 years old in good health. This CDR3 reads CASSLELAGVRGEQFF. The DNA for the CDR3 is TGTGCCAGCAGCTTAGAGCTAGCGGGAGTAAGGGGTGAGCAGTTCTTC.